The 16 T cell receptor beta chains presented below share a single source sample, sequenced in a study of blood T cell repertoires in COVID-19. Profiling relied on immunoSEQ multiplex PCR, and the TCRdb table lists in-frame clones only, not all of them. The data show under 200,000 clones, roughly 75% seen once. The sequencing sample was made of peripheral blood. These receptors were collected from a man aged 65 to 79 with active or convalescent COVID-19.

The chain has TRBV10-1 and TRBJ2-3; D remains unclear. With 5 bases removed from V and 4 bases from J, the gap between germline ends came to 7 bases. The CDR3 covers 12 residues. CDR1 and CDR2 from the germline V gene are WNHNN and SYGVQD (reference sequence). The CDR3 spells CASSNPADTQYF. The CDR3 DNA is TGCGCCAGCAGTAATCCAGCAGATACGCAGTATTTT.

The chain recombines TRBV3-1 (or the pseudogene TRBV3-2) with TRBJ2-7; TRBD2 matches at 9 bases. The V segment lost 2 bases and the J segment 6 bases; nucleotides outside the gene matches: 17. Per germline, CDR1 LGHDT and CDR2 YNNKEL (reference sequence). The CDR3 is made up of 18 amino acids. In DNA, the CDR3 is TGTGCCAGCAGCCAATCACTCGGGGGACTAGCATTCCCGAGCGAGCAGTACTTC. It translates to CASSQSLGGLAFPSEQYF.

The chain links TRBV15 to TRBJ1-5, with 7 bases matching TRBD1. Trimming removed 5 bases from V and 1 base from J; junction bases left unmatched: 5. Germline V gene data show CDR1 as LNHNV and CDR2 as YYDKDF (reference sequence). The CDR3 has 15 amino acids. The CDR3 spells CATSLQGMSNQPQHF. CDR3 in DNA: TGTGCCACCAGCCTACAGGGGATGAGCAATCAGCCCCAGCATTTT.

The chain is built from TRBV18 and TRBJ1-5; D call uncertain. Germline V lookup: CDR1 KGHSH, CDR2 LQKENI. This CDR3 is 18 amino acids long. V was cut by 5 bases and J by 0 bases, with 20 bases left in between. CDR3 loop: CASSATPGGYDSNQPQHF. CDR3 in DNA: TGTGCCAGCTCAGCGACCCCGGGTGGGTACGATAGCAATCAGCCCCAGCATTTT. The complete variable domain, with remaining parts taken from reference TRBV18 and TRBJ1-5, reads NAGVMQNPRHLVRRRGQEARLRCSPMKGHSHVYWYRQLPEEGLKFMVYLQKENIIDESGMPKERFSAEFPKEGPSILRIQQVVRGDSAAYFCASSATPGGYDSNQPQHFGDGTRLSIL.

The chain joins TRBV4-2 to TRBJ2-5; weak D call: TRBD1 (6 bases). Trimming took 5 bases from V and 9 from J, leaving 10 bases between them. This CDR3 region has 11 residues. From germline, CDR1 is LGHNA and CDR2 YNFKEQ. This chain's CDR3 is CASSETGSQYF. CDR3 DNA: TGTGCCAGCAGCGAAACAGGGTCCCAGTACTTC.

This chain links TRBV24-1 with TRBJ2-3, with D possibly matching TRBD1 (5 bases). V lost 3 bases and J lost 4, with 10 bases in between. CDR1 is KGHDR, CDR2 SFDVKD, per germline. This CDR3 is 14 amino acids long. The CDR3 is CATSDQGSADTQYF. The CDR3 DNA is TGTGCCACCAGTGATCAGGGTAGTGCAGATACGCAGTATTTT.

The chain recombines TRBV4-2 with TRBJ2-7; 9 nucleotides line up with TRBD2. The V gene end was trimmed by 2 bases and the J gene end by 2 bases; junction bases not matched to a gene: 4. CDR1 is LGHNA and CDR2 is YNFKEQ in the germline V gene. CDR3 size: 15 residues. The CDR3 reads CASSQYASGAYEQYF. CDR3 bases: TGTGCCAGCAGCCAATACGCTAGCGGGGCCTACGAGCAGTACTTC.

The CDR3 sequence: CASSQDRRNRGRLYGYTF. Written as DNA, the CDR3 is TGTGCCAGCAGCCAAGATAGACGCAACAGGGGTCGCCTCTATGGCTACACCTTC. This rearrangement joins TRBV14 to TRBJ1-2; TRBD1 matches at 7 bases. The CDR3 is made up of 18 amino acids. Germline-derived CDR1 and CDR2 are SGHDN and FVKESK. Trimming removed 0 bases from V and 4 bases from J; junction bases left unmatched: 14.

The chain combines TRBV2 with TRBJ1-1; TRBD1 aligns across 9 bases. Germline V gives CDR1 SNHLY, CDR2 FYNNEI. This CDR3 comprises 11 residues. V shed 10 bases, J shed 8 bases, and the junction held 5 bases outside the gene matches. This chain's CDR3 is CAIQQGAEAFF. The CDR3, as DNA: TGTGCCATCCAACAGGGGGCGGAAGCTTTCTTT.

The CDR3 DNA reads as TGCGCCAGCCGGGAGGAGTGGGTGAACACTGAAGCTTTCTTT. Encoded protein: CASREEWVNTEAFF. The chain has TRBV5-1 and TRBJ1-1; no clear D. Germline-derived CDR1 and CDR2 are SGHRS and YFSETQ. This CDR3 comprises 14 residues. Trimming shortened V by 7 bases and J by 0 bases, and 13 bases separated the two germline ends.

This clone came up a few times. At the DNA level, this CDR3 is encoded by other sequences in the same sample as well. J is TRBJ1-2 and V is TRBV18, with 9 bases aligning to TRBD1. With V trimmed by 1 base and J by 4 bases, 4 bases remained unmatched. Germline V gives CDR1 KGHSH, CDR2 LQKENI. This CDR3 is built from 15 residues. CDR3 loop: CASSPRTGESYGYTF. The CDR3 bases are TGTGCCAGCTCACCACGGACAGGGGAGAGCTATGGCTACACCTTC.

This sequence joins TRBV15 and TRBJ1-1; the D gene is possibly TRBD1 (6 bases). The V gene's germline CDR1 is LNHNV and CDR2 YYDKDF (reference sequence). V lost 3 bases and J 5 bases, leaving 10 bases between the germline ends. This CDR3 contains 13 residues. In DNA form, the CDR3 reads TGTGCCACCAGCAGCAGGGGTAGGACTGAAGCTTTCTTT. Protein: CATSSRGRTEAFF.

V is TRBV5-1 and J is TRBJ2-7; the match to TRBD2 covers 11 bases. V lost 4 bases, J lost 1 base, and 7 bases stayed unmatched. Looked up from germline, CDR1 is SGHRS and CDR2 is YFSETQ. The CDR3 extends over 16 amino acids. DNA for the CDR3: TGCGCCAGCAGCAGGCAGGGACTAGCGGAGTCCTACGAGCAGTACTTC. This encodes CASSRQGLAESYEQYF.

The sample holds a few counts of this clone. The rearrangement uses TRBV6-5 and TRBJ1-3, with 7 positions matching TRBD1. Germline CDR1 reads MNHEY; CDR2 reads SVGAGI. The CDR3 has 15 residues. Losses at the gene ends were 5 bases for V and 2 bases for J; bases not matched to a gene: 6. CDR3 loop: CASSPITGAGNTIYF. The CDR3 nucleotides are TGTGCCAGCAGTCCGATAACAGGGGCTGGAAACACCATATATTTT.

The chain recombines TRBV27 with TRBJ1-3; a possible D gene is TRBD1 (5 bases). Germline loops: CDR1 MNHEY, CDR2 SMNVEV (reference sequence). CDR3 size: 18 residues. V was trimmed by 4 bases and J by 5 bases, leaving 24 bases between them. This CDR3 reads CASSSNPGGGPWRNTIYF. CDR3 nucleotides: TGTGCCAGCAGTTCGAACCCCGGGGGGGGTCCCTGGAGAAACACCATATATTTT.

This clone showed up just a few times. J is TRBJ2-7 and V is TRBV4-2, with 11 bases lining up with TRBD2. The CDR3 is 16 residues long. Trimming removed 0 bases from V and 5 bases from J; junction bases left unmatched: 6. From germline, CDR1 is LGHNA and CDR2 YNFKEQ. CDR3 sequence reads: CASSQDLTSGSHEQYF. CDR3 DNA: TGTGCCAGCAGCCAAGATCTTACTAGCGGGAGCCACGAGCAGTACTTC.